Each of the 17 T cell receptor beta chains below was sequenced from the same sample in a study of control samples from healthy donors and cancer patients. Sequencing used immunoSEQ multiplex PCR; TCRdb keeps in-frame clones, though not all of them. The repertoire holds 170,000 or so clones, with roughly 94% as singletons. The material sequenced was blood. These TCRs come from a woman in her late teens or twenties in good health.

Here the CDR3 DNA reads TGTGCCAGCAGCCTCCAACCCTCTGGAAACACCATATATTTT. This codes for CASSLQPSGNTIYF. The chain couples TRBV3-1 (or the pseudogene TRBV3-2) to TRBJ1-3; D is unclear. Germline V gives CDR1 LGHDT, CDR2 YNNKEL (reference sequence). The CDR3 extends over 14 amino acids. Trimming pared 4 bases from V and 0 bases from J, leaving 7 bases between.

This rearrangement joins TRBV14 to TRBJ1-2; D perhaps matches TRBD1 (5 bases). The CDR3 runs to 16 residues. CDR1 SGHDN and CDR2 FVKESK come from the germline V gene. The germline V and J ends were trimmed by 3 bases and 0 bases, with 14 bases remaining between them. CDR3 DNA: TGTGCCAGCAGCCAGACAGTATTCAGAGCTAACTATGGCTACACCTTC. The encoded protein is CASSQTVFRANYGYTF.

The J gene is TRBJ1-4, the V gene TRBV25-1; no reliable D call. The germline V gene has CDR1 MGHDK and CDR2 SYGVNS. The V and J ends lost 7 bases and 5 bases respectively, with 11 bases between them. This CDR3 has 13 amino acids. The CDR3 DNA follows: TGTGCCAGCAAGAACAGTGCGAATGAAAAACTGTTTTTT. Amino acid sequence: CASKNSANEKLFF.

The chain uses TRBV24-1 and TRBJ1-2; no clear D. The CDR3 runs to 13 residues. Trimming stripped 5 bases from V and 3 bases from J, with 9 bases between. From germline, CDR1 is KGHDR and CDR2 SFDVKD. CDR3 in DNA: TGTGCCACCAGTGGGGCTCCCTACTATGGCTACACCTTC. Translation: CATSGAPYYGYTF.

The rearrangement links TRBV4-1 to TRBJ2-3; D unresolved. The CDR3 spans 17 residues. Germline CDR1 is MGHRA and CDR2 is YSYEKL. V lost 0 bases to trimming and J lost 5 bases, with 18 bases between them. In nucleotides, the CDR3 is TGCGCCAGCAGCCAAGATCTTCCCGGACGTGAAGGAGATACGCAGTATTTT. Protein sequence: CASSQDLPGREGDTQYF.

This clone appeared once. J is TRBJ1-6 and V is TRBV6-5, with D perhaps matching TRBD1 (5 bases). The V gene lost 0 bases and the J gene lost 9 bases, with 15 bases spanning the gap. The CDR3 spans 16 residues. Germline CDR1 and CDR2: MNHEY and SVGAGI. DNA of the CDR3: TGTGCCAGCAGTTACTCGGTGACGGGGGTGGGTTCACCCCTCCACTTT. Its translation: CASSYSVTGVGSPLHF.

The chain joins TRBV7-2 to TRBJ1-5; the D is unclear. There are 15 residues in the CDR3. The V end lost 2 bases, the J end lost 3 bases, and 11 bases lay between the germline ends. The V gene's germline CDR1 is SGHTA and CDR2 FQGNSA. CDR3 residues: CASSLRGTNNQPQHF. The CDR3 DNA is TGTGCCAGCAGCTTACGGGGTACCAACAATCAGCCCCAGCATTTT.

CDR3 protein: CASTSTAGQAYNEQFF. The CDR3 nucleotides are TGTGCCAGCACCTCAACGGCGGGACAGGCGTACAATGAGCAGTTCTTC. This rearrangement joins TRBV28 to TRBJ2-1; 8 nucleotides agree with TRBD1. Trimming cost V 7 bases and J 4 bases; bases outside gene matches: 12. CDR3 length: 16 amino acids. Germline V gene data show CDR1 as MDHEN and CDR2 as SYDVKM.

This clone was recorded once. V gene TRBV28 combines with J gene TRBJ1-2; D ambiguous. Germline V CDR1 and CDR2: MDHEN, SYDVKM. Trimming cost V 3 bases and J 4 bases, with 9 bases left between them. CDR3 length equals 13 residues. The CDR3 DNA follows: TGTGCCAGCAGTTTGGGCGGGGTCTATGGCTACACCTTC. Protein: CASSLGGVYGYTF.

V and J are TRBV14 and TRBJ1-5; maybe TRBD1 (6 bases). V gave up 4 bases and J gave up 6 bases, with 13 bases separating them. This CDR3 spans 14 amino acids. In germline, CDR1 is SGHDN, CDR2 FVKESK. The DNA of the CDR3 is TGTGCCAGCAGCCGTCAGGGGCAAGGTCAGCCCCAGCATTTT. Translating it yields CASSRQGQGQPQHF.

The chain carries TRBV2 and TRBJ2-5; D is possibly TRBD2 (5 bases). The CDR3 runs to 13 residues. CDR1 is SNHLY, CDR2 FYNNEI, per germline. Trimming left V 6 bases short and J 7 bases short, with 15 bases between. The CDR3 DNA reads TGTGCCAGCAGGTTACGATCTGGAGGGACCCAGTACTTC. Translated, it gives CASRLRSGGTQYF.

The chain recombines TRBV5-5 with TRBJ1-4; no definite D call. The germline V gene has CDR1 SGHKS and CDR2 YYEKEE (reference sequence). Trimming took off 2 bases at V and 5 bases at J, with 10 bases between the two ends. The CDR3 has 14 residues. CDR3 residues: CASSFSPSNEKLFF. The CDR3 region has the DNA TGTGCCAGCAGCTTTTCACCTTCAAATGAAAAACTGTTTTTT.

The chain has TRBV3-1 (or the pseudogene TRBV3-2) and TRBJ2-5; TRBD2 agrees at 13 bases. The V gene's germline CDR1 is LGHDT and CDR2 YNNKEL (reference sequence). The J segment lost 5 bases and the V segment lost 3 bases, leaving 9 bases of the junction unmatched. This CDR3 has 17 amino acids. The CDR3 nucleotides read TGTGCCAGCAGCCAGGCTAGACTAGCGGGGGGATCGGAGACCCAGTACTTC. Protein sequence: CASSQARLAGGSETQYF.

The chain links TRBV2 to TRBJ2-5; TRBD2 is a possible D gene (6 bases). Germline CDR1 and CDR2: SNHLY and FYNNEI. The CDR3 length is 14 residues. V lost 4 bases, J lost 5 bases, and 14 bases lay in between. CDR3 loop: CASSVVADGETQYF. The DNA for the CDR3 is TGTGCCAGCAGTGTGGTAGCGGACGGGGAGACCCAGTACTTC.

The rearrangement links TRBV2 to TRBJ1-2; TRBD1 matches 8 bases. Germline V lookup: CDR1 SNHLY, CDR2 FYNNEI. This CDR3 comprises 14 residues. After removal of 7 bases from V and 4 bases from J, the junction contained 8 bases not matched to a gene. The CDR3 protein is CASTTQGGIYGYTF. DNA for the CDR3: TGTGCCAGCACCACACAGGGGGGCATCTATGGCTACACCTTC.

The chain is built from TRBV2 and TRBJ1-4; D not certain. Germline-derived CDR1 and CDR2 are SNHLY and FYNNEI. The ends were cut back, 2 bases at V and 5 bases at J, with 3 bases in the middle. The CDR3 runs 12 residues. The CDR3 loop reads CASSERNEKLFF. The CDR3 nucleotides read TGTGCCAGCAGTGAAAGGAATGAAAAACTGTTTTTT.

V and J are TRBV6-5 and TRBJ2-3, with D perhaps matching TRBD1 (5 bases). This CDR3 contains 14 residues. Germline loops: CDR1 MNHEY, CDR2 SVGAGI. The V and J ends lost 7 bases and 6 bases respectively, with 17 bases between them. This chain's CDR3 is CASNQQPGPDTQYF. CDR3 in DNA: TGTGCCAGCAACCAACAACCAGGGCCGGATACGCAGTATTTT.